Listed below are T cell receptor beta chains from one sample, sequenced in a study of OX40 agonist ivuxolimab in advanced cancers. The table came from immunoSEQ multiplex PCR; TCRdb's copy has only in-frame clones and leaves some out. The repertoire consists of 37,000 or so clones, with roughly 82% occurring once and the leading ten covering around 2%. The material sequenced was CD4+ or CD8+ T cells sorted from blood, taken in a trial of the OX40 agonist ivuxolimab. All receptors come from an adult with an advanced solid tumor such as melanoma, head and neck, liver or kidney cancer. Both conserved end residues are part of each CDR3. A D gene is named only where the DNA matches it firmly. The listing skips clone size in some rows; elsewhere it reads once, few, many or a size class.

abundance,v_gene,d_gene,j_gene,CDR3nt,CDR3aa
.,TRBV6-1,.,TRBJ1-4,TGTGCCAGCAGTGAAACTCCAGAAGTTAATGAAAAACTGTTTTTT,CASSETPEVNEKLFF
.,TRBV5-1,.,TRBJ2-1,TGCGCCAGCAGCTTCTCGACGGGAGCCTACAATGAGCAGTTCTTC,CASSFSTGAYNEQFF
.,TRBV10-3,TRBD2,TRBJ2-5,TGTGCCATCAGCGGGACTAGCGGGTGGGAGACCCAGTACTTC,CAISGTSGWETQYF
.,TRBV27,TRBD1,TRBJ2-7,TGTGCCAGCAGTTTAACAGGGGGCGCAGCCCTCTACGAGCAGTACTTC,CASSLTGGAALYEQYF
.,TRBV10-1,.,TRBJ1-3,TGCGCCAGCAGCCCATCACAGGGAAACACCATATATTTT,CASSPSQGNTIYF
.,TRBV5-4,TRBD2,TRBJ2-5,TGTGCCAGCAGCAGCCCGGGGGGGCCTAAGACCCAGTACTTC,CASSSPGGPKTQYF
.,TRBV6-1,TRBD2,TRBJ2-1,TGTGCCGGGGGACTAGCGGGCCGTAATGAGCAGTTCTTC,CAGGLAGRNEQFF
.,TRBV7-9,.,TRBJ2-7,TGTGCCAGCAGCTTTTCAGGGGGGGCCTACGAGCAGTACTTC,CASSFSGGAYEQYF
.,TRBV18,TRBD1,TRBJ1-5,TGTGCCAGCTCACCGGACAGGGGAAGGCAGCCCCAGCATTTT,CASSPDRGRQPQHF
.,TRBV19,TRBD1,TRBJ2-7,TGTGCCAGTAGTAATCAGGGGGTCGGGTACGAGCAGTACTTC,CASSNQGVGYEQYF
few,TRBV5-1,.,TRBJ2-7,TGCGCCAGCAGCACGGACGGCTCCTACGAGCAGTACTTC,CASSTDGSYEQYF
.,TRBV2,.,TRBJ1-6,TGTGCCAGCAGTACCCAGAATTCACCCCTCCACTTT,CASSTQNSPLHF
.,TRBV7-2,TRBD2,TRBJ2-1,TGTGCCAGCAGCCGCGGGGGTTCCTACAATGAGCAGTTCTTC,CASSRGGSYNEQFF
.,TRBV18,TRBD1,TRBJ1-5,TGTGCCAGCTCACCACCTCGACAGGGGATTTACAATCAGCCCCAGCATTTT,CASSPPRQGIYNQPQHF
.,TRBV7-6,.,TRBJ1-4,TGTGCCAGCAGCCCAGGGCGTCGGGAAAAACTGTTTTTT,CASSPGRREKLFF
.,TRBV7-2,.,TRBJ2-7,TGTGCCAGCAGCCCCATCCCCGGACAGATCTCCTACGAGCAGTACTTC,CASSPIPGQISYEQYF
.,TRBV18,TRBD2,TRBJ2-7,TGTGCCAGCGCCAGGGAGGGGCCACCGAGCTCCTACGAGCAGTACTTC,CASAREGPPSSYEQYF
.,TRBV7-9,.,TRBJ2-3,TGTGCCAGCAGCTTACAGGGTGGGCCAGATACGCAGTATTTT,CASSLQGGPDTQYF
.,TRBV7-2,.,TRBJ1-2,TGTGCCAGCAGCTTAGAAGCGGGGTACTATGGCTACACCTTC,CASSLEAGYYGYTF
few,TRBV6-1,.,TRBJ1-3,TGTGCCAGCAGTGAGATAGGGGCGACAGCCCGTCAACCTGGAAACACCATATATTTT,CASSEIGATARQPGNTIYF
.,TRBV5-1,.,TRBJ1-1,TGCGCCAGCAGCTCGACGATTTTGAACACTGAAGCTTTCTTT,CASSSTILNTEAFF
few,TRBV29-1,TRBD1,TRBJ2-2,TGCAGCGTTGATCTTCGTAGGCAGGGGGCGAACACCGGGGAGCTGTTTTTT,CSVDLRRQGANTGELFF
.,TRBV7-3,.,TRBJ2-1,TGTGCCAGCAGCTTAACGAGACAGCGACGGGGCGGCTCCTACAATGAGCAGTTCTTC,CASSLTRQRRGGSYNEQFF
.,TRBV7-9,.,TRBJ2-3,TGTGCCAGCAGCCTGACAGATACGCAGTATTTT,CASSLTDTQYF
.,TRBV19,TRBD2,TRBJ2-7,TGTGCCAGTAGTCCCGGGGGGAGCCGTAGCTACGAGCAGTACTTC,CASSPGGSRSYEQYF
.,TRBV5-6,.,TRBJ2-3,TGTGCCAGCAGCTTGGGGCCTATCAGCACAGATACGCAGTATTTT,CASSLGPISTDTQYF
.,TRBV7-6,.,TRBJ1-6,TGTGCCAGCAGCTTAGCTTCAAGCTATAATTCACCCCTCCACTTT,CASSLASSYNSPLHF
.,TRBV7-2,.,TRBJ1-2,TGTGCCAGCAGCCAAGGACAGAGCAGGAACTATGGCTACACCTTC,CASSQGQSRNYGYTF
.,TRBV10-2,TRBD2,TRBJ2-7,TGCGCCAGCATCGGGAGTGCGCGGGGGAAGCCCTACGAGCAGTACTTC,CASIGSARGKPYEQYF
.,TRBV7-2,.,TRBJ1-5,TGTGCCAGCAGCTTAGGGGGGGGTCAGCCCCAGCATTTT,CASSLGGGQPQHF
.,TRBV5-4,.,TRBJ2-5,TGTGCCAGCAGCTTGGCCAGCTCCAGGGTGGCCCAGTACTTC,CASSLASSRVAQYF
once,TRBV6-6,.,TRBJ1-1,TGTGCCAGCAGTTACTCGGGGGTGAACACTGAAGCTTTCTTT,CASSYSGVNTEAFF
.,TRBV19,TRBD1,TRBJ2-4,TGTGCCAGTAGTACGGGACAGGGGAACATTCAGTACTTC,CASSTGQGNIQYF
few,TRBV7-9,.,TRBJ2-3,TGTGCCAGCAGCTTTAATAGTGTAGGAGATACGCAGTATTTT,CASSFNSVGDTQYF
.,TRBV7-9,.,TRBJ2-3,TGTGCCAGCAGCGTAACAGGGTCCCGGGGCACAGATACGCAGTATTTT,CASSVTGSRGTDTQYF
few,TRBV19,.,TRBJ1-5,TGTGCCAGTAGTCCAGGGGATCAGCCCCAGCATTTT,CASSPGDQPQHF